This T cell receptor (beta chain) was captured in a study of cytomegalovirus exposure and HLA in healthy donors (dated by TCRdb to the late 2010s). In terms of the full investigation: According to an earlier analysis of 587 of the donors, about 180 million T cells yielded 90 million to 140 million unique TCR beta sequences and around 300 Gb of sequence data. About 280 gigabases of sequencing data and 70 million to 100 million unique TCR sequences were included in an early release covering about 600 HLA-typed donors. The genetic ancestry cluster associated with self-reported Caucasian donors included about 84% of the approximately 410 genotyped donors. The study aimed to test whether cataloging public T cell receptors could reveal signatures of past pathogen exposure. Using immunosequencing, the study profiled T cell repertoires from 666 subjects and related those repertoires to cytomegalovirus serostatus. Along with the roughly 670-subject first cohort, a separate validation cohort of over a hundred different subjects was used. The study combined high-throughput TCR immunosequencing, statistical association of individual TCRs with disease status, and machine learning to predict cytomegalovirus infection status. A later analysis re-examined previously published TCR beta repertoires from just over 650 donors and added high-resolution HLA genotyping to investigate patterns of TCR occurrence. The later analysis used no new phenotypic data to find candidate immune exposures, relying instead on TCR beta sequences and their occurrence across donors. To decide whether each TCR beta V gene segment behaved as functional or pseudogenic, an earlier analysis of approximately 620 of the donors relied on high-throughput TCR beta sequencing. Donor age, sex, ethnicity and CMV serostatus were collected together with the repertoire data. Genome-wide SNP genotypes for about 60% of the roughly 670 donors were used in a later genetic analysis, which treated that subset as a discovery cohort. All discovery cohort repertoires had been generated on a single sequencing platform. HLA typing included class I and class II loci at four-digit resolution. Typing coverage varied by locus: roughly 620-630 donors for A, B, C, DRB1 and DQB1; approximately 560 for DQA1; about 600 for DPA1; approximately 450 for DPB1. About five DR-DQ haplotypes were handled as single units for association and clustering, since linkage in the cohort was strong. Across 398 genotyped donors of the cohort, an average of roughly 230,000 unique TCR beta nucleotide sequences per donor were sequenced, and 15% to 20% of those sequences were non-productive. The paper as a whole reports these results and caveats: In a later analysis, most CMV-associated TCR beta chains were found to appear HLA-restricted, with HLA associations seemingly driven largely by CMV exposure. The presence/absence analyses assumed that sequencing depth was roughly uniform across donors, and that assumption may not be true. Linkage disequilibrium might explain the correlated functional status among segregating V segments, but an unknown experimental factor could not be excluded. The authors suggested that the approach could potentially be generalized to other disease states and immunological phenotypes. According to a later analysis, TCR association rates differed among HLA loci, with DRB1 alleles showing the most associated TCRs and HLA-C alleles showing the fewest. Immune exposure information for the cohort was limited to CMV serostatus. While some public TCRs were present in many individuals, most TCR sequences turned up only very rarely across donors. A further reported finding was that TCR beta sequences accurately predicted the HLA-A and HLA-B alleles for most subjects in the first cohort. A group of highly shared sequence variants was considered likely to be a technical artifact of the sequencing pipeline. A later analysis found that HLA-associated TCR beta chains were more clonally expanded and had lower generation probabilities than equally common non-associated chains. Only TCR beta chains were sequenced in this cohort, and the absence of alpha or paired-chain data limited detectable features. In an earlier analysis of 587 of the donors, most TCR beta V segments appeared in productive rearrangements about 87% or about 30% of the time, broadly matching IMGT annotations. According to a later genetic analysis, donors in an Asian-associated ancestry cluster had fewer N-insertions in productive TCRs than the roughly 700-donor mean. Over 15 rarely observed V segments, including chromosome 9 orphons, were excluded from the earlier analysis of 550 to 700 of the donors because counts were too low. Cytomegalovirus status was reported to be diagnosed by the classifier with high specificity and sensitivity in both the original and validation cohorts. A total of some 180 TCR beta chains were listed by the study as associated with cytomegalovirus. Several of the top co-occurrence clusters appeared to be linked to parvovirus B19, influenza, CMV and Epstein-Barr virus, according to a later analysis. Because some donors lacked HLA typing at each locus, the association tests relied only on the typed subset. Specific HLA alleles were associated with about 17,000 TCR beta sequences at a false discovery rate of 0.05 in a later analysis. When HLA alleles, especially DR and DQ, strongly co-occurred, TCR associations were difficult to assign to individual alleles. In vitro tests confirmed that a few of the cytomegalovirus-associated TCR beta chains recognize cytomegalovirus antigens. V-gene and J-gene trimming of TCR beta chains was associated with a missense DCLRE1C variant in a later genetic analysis, and the association was replicated in an independent cohort.

The cohort was made up of 666 healthy bone marrow donors. All cohort members were sampled while nominally healthy, although unrecorded immune exposures were likely present. The donor tested CMV seronegative and was one of the 352 seronegative cohort members. A peripheral blood sample was collected from each donor, and TCR beta sequencing was performed on peripheral blood mononuclear cells. The Qiagen DNeasy Blood Extraction Kit was used to extract genomic DNA from the blood cell samples. Details on this clone: Its antigen is not yet known. No much larger clonotype is one base removed from it; base qualities were not supplied.

Preparation of the library involved the immunoSEQ multiplex PCR assay. A mixture of 60 forward primers for TCR Vbeta segments and 13 reverse primers for TCR Jbeta segments was used in the multiplex PCR. The CDR3 region of rearranged TCR beta genes was amplified from genomic DNA with a multiplex PCR assay. Amplified TCR beta libraries were sequenced as 87-base-pair reads on the Illumina HiSeq System. Per the source publication's procedure: A later analysis tallied roughly 80 million unique TCR beta chains across the 666 repertoires, and some 12 million of those chains were shared by two or more donors. Raw reads were error-corrected and collapsed into unique sequences with a nearest-neighbor algorithm that merged closely related sequences to remove PCR and sequencing errors. To assign V, D and J gene segments, CDR3 sequences were aligned to IMGT reference sequences. For a sequence to be retained, a match of at least six nucleotides to both a V gene segment and a J gene segment was required. A rearrangement counted as productive if the CDR3 had no stop codons and remained in frame with V and J, and every other rearrangement counted as non-productive. CDR3 was defined according to IMGT convention as the region running from the second conserved V-encoded cysteine to the conserved J-encoded phenylalanine. The earlier analysis of around 640 of the donors excluded sequences that lacked an unambiguous match to a single V gene segment. An earlier analysis of several hundred of the donors called V segments functional above 56.7% productive rearrangements and segregating when the between-donor standard deviation exceeded 5%. A statistical classification framework was built for diagnosing cytomegalovirus status from the catalog of TCR beta chain sequences. V and J gene assignment, in a later analysis, came from comparing TCR nucleotide sequences with IMGT/GENE-DB human TR gene sequences. A later analysis assigned CDR3 sequences and most-parsimonious VDJ recombination scenarios with the TCRdist pipeline. In a later analysis, each TCR beta chain was defined by its CDR3 amino acid sequence together with its V-gene family, and reads without a unique V-gene family were excluded. In a later analysis, 450 to 600 highly shared, low-generation-probability nucleotide sequences were removed to address suspected cross-contamination and a sequencing artifact. For each public chain, a later analysis derived a clonal expansion index from normalized ranks of inferred template counts within each repertoire. In a later analysis, generation probabilities were computed using a VDJ recombination model fitted to out-of-frame rearrangements, and the results were checked against IGoR. A later analysis scored TCR-TCR, TCR-HLA and TCR-CMV co-occurrence with hypergeometric tests, applying a repertoire-size bias correction to TCR pairs. In a later analysis, false discovery rates were estimated by permuting HLA or CMV assignments 20 times. In a later analysis, co-occurring TCRs were grouped using DBSCAN, and TCRdist sequence similarity was added for clustering within HLA-allele-positive subsets. Co-occurrence clustering excluded repertoires with fewer than 30,000 or more than 120,000 public chains, plus five with anomalous nucleotide sharing. Entries here come from immuneACCESS through TCRdb and include only in-frame sequences with V and J called. Some clones fail to appear in such tables; in the studies checked, an unresolved V gene covers under half of the shortfall, and the cause of the remainder is unknown. V and J calls and clone size follow that table, whereas D and trimming were derived from the DNA. The table for this sample lists some 190,000 clones; around four fifths of them were counted only once. Roughly 1.5% of the sample is held by the ten biggest clonotypes.

Sample: PBMCs. This clonotype originated in a man aged 18 to 35 in good health and CMV-seronegative.

For the CDR3, the sequence is CASSLLTGRRNTEAFF. The base sequence is TGTGCCAGCAGTTTATTGACAGGGCGTAGGAACACTGAAGCTTTCTTT. The chain was built from TRBV27 and TRBJ1-1, and 7 bases in between align with TRBD1. The CDR3, cysteine through phenylalanine, is 16 amino acids long. This entry keeps only the CDR3 DNA: 48 bases, framed from base 1. Via the germline V gene (reference sequence), CDR1 is MNHEY and CDR2 SMNVEV. From V the trimming removes 1 base and from J it removes 1 base, while the gene matches leave 6 bases of the junction unaccounted for.